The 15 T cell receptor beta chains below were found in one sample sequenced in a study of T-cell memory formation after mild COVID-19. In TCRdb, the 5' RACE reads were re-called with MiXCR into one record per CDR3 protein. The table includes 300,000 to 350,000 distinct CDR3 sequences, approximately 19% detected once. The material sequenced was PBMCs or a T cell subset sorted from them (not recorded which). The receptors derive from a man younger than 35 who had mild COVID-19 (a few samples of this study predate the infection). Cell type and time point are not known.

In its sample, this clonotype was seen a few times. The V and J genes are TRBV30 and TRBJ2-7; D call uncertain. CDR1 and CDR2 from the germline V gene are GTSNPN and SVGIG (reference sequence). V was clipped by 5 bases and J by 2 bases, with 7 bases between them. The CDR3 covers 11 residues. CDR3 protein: CAWAHTYEQYF. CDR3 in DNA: TGTGCCTGGGCTCATACCTACGAGCAGTACTTC.

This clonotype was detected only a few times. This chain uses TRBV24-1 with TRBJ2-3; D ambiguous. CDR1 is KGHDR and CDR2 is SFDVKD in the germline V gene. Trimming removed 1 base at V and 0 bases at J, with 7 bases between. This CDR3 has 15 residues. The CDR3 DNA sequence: TGTGCCACCAGTGATTTCCCAGCCAGCACAGATACGCAGTATTTT. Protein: CATSDFPASTDTQYF.

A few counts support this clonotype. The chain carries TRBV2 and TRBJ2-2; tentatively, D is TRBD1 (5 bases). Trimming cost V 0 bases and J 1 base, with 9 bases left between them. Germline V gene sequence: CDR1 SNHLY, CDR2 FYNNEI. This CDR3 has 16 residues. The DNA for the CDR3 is TGTGCCAGCAGTGAAGCAGGCAGGGTGAACACCGGGGAGCTGTTTTTT. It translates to CASSEAGRVNTGELFF.

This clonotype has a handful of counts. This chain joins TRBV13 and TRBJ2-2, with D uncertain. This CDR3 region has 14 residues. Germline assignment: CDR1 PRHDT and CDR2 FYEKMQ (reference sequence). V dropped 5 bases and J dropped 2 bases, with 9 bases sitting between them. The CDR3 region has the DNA TGTGCCAGCAGCAGCCAGATTAACACCGGGGAGCTGTTTTTT. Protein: CASSSQINTGELFF.

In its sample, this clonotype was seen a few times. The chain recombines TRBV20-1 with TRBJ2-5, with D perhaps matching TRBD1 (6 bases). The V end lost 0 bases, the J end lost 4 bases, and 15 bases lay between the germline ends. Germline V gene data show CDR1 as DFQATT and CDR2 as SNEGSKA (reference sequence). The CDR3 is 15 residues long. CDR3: CSARDPSGDGETQYF. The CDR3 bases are TGCAGTGCTAGAGATCCGTCAGGGGATGGAGAGACCCAGTACTTC.

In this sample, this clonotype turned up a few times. The CDR3 here is CASRGDSSGYGYTF. Here the CDR3 DNA reads TGTGCCAGCAGGGGGGACAGTTCCGGCTATGGCTACACCTTC. The chain links TRBV12-3 or TRBV12-4 to TRBJ1-2; TRBD1 aligns across 7 bases. This CDR3 contains 14 residues. V lost 6 bases, J lost 4 bases, and 8 bases stayed unmatched.

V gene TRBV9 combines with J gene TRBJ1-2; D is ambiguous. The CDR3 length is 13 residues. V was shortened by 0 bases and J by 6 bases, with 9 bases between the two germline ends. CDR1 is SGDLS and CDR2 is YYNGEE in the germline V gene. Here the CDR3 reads CASSVGQANGYTF. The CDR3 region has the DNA TGTGCCAGCAGCGTAGGTCAGGCCAATGGCTACACCTTC.

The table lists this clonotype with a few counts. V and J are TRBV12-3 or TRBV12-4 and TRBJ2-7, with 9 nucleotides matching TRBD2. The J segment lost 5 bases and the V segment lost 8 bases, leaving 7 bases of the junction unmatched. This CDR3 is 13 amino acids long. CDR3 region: CASLRRGGDEQYF. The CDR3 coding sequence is TGTGCCAGCCTGAGGCGGGGGGGCGACGAGCAGTACTTC.

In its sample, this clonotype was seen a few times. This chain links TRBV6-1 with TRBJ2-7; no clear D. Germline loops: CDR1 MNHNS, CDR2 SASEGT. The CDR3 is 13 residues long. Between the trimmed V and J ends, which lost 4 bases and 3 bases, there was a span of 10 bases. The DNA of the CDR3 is TGTGCCAGCAGTGGGCTGGGCAGCTACGAGCAGTACGTC. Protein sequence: CASSGLGSYEQYV.

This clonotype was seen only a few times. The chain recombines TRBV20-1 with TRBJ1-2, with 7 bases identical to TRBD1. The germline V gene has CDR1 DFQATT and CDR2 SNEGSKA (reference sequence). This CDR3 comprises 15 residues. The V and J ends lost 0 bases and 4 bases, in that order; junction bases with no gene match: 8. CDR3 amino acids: CSARDWSGTVYGYTF. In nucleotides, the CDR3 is TGCAGTGCTAGAGACTGGAGCGGGACAGTCTATGGCTACACCTTC.

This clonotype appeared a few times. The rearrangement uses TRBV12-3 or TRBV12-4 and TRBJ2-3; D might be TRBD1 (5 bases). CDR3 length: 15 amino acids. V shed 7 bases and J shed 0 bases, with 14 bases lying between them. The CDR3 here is CASTPKGLSTDTQYF. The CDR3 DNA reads TGTGCCAGCACCCCAAAGGGGTTAAGCACAGATACGCAGTATTTT.

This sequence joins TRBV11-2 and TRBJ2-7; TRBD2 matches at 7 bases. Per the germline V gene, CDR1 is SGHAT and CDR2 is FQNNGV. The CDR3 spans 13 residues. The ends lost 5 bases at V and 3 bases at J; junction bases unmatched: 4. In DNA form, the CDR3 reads TGTGCCAGCAGCGCCGCGGGGGACTACGAGCAGTACGTC. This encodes CASSAAGDYEQYV.

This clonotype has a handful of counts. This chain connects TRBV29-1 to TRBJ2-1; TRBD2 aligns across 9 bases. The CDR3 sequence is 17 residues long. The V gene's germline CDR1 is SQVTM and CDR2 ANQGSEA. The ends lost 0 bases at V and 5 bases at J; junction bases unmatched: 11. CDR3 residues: CSVEDQGGGDPNNEQFF. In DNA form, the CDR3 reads TGCAGCGTTGAAGATCAGGGCGGGGGGGACCCAAACAATGAGCAGTTCTTC.

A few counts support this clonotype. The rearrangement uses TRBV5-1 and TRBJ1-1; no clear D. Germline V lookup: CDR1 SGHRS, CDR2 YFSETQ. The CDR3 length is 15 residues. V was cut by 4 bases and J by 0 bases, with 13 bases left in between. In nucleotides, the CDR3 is TGCGCCAGCAGCCCGTGGTCCAGCCTGAACACTGAAGCTTTCTTT. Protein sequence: CASSPWSSLNTEAFF.

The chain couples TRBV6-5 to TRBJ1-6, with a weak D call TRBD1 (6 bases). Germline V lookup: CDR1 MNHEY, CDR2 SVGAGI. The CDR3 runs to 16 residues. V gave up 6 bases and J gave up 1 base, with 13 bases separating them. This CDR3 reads CASSKGGVSYNSPLHF. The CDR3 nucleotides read TGTGCCAGCAGCAAAGGGGGGGTGTCCTATAATTCACCCCTCCACTTT.